Each of the 32 T cell receptor beta chains below was sequenced from the same sample in a study of response to subunit inactivated influenza vaccine (dated by TCRdb to 2016 to 2019). Library construction relied on RT-PCR. Sequenced using an Illumina HiSeq 2500. TCRdb redid the processing of the public reads, applying fastp at Q25 and MiXCR, and retained in-frame beta chains. CDR3 protein sequences are deduplicated, and each keeps its most common genes and DNA. The sample yields roughly 620,000 distinct CDR3 sequences; about 11% were counted once. The biggest ten clones account for 11% of the sample. This sample also belongs to another study, concerning T cells expressing NK-cell markers. That second publication adds: 5'RACE template switching, by which a universal primer site and unique molecular identifiers were added, was used to make TCR beta cDNA libraries.

The material sequenced was PBMCs from blood, taken on the day of vaccination. The source is a man in his forties or fifties who received an inactivated influenza vaccine. Donor details come from another sample of the same person, matched by shared clones.

On this clonotype itself: One end of the junction does not line up with germline, which may come from a read error. CDR3 coding DNA: TGTGCCAGTAGTATCCCCGGACAGGTCAATAAGCAGTTCTTC. This encodes CASSIPGQVNKQFF. The V and J genes are TRBV19 and TRBJ2-1; 7 nucleotides align to TRBD1. The CDR3 extends over 14 amino acids. The germline CDR1 and CDR2 sequences are LNHDA and SQIVND (reference sequence).

The sample holds many counts of this clonotype. This rearrangement joins TRBV4-3 to TRBJ2-7; D gene ambiguous. This CDR3 contains 14 residues. V gave up 1 base and J gave up 4 bases, with 11 bases separating them. The germline gives CDR1 LGHNA, CDR2 YSLEER. The DNA of the CDR3 is TGCGCCAGCAGCCAAGCGACTGCGACTTACGAGCAGTACTTC. Translating gives CASSQATATYEQYF.

This clonotype was counted between two and nine times. V gene TRBV3-1 combines with J gene TRBJ2-5, with D tentatively TRBD1 or TRBD2 (5 bases each). Germline V gene lookup returns CDR1 LGHDT and CDR2 YNNKEL (reference sequence). V was shortened by 5 bases and J by 7 bases, with 23 bases between the two germline ends. The CDR3 runs to 16 residues. The CDR3 region is CASSFRGERRTGTQYF. Here the CDR3 DNA reads TGTGCCAGCAGCTTCCGGGGCGAGCGTAGGACTGGGACCCAGTACTTC.

This clonotype was seen at least ten times. V and J are TRBV12-3 or TRBV12-4 and TRBJ1-5; tentative D call: TRBD1 (6 bases). V was pared by 6 bases and J by 7 bases, with 19 bases between. The CDR3 length is 15 residues. The CDR3 bases are TGTGCCAGCAGCTCCGCCGGGACATTTGGGCAGCCCCAGCATTTT. Its protein is CASSSAGTFGQPQHF.

This clonotype was detected only a few times. The chain recombines TRBV4-1 with TRBJ2-7; D call uncertain. CDR1 is MGHRA, CDR2 YSYEKL, per germline. This CDR3 has 14 amino acids. With 4 bases removed from V and 4 bases from J, the gap between germline ends came to 14 bases. This chain's CDR3 is CASSPIIIAYEQYF. The CDR3 coding sequence is TGCGCCAGCAGCCCAATAATCATTGCATACGAGCAGTACTTC.

This clonotype showed up just a few times. The chain recombines TRBV2 with TRBJ2-7, with 7 bases identical to TRBD1. Trimming took 6 bases from V and 0 from J; bases not matched to a gene: 8. Germline V gene lookup returns CDR1 SNHLY and CDR2 FYNNEI. The CDR3 spans 15 residues. The CDR3 nucleotides are TGTGCCAGCAGAGACAAACAGGGGAACTCCTACGAGCAGTACTTC. It translates to CASRDKQGNSYEQYF.

In its sample, this clonotype was seen a few times. The gene calls are TRBV6-2 or TRBV6-3 and TRBJ1-5; TRBD1 is a possible D gene (5 bases). Germline values: CDR1 MNHEY, CDR2 SVGEGT. CDR3 length equals 17 residues. Deletions cut 7 bases from V and 0 bases from J, with 19 bases between. The CDR3 coding sequence is TGTGCCAGCACCGGAGGGCTGGGGGACTATAGCAATCAGCCCCAGCATTTT. Its protein is CASTGGLGDYSNQPQHF.

The V and J genes are TRBV12-3 or TRBV12-4 and TRBJ2-1, with 11 bases matching TRBD2. The length of the CDR3 is 16 residues. J lost 14 bases, V lost 5 bases, and 17 bases had no gene match. DNA of the CDR3: TGTGCCAGCAGTCCCGCCGCTTCCATAGCGGGAGGGTTGGAGTTCTTC. This codes for CASSPAASIAGGLEFF.

This clonotype was seen many times. The J gene is TRBJ1-2, the V gene TRBV7-9; no clear D. With 5 bases removed from V and 6 bases from J, the gap between germline ends came to 19 bases. The CDR3 runs to 15 residues. Germline CDR1 reads SEHNR; CDR2 reads FQNEAQ (reference sequence). DNA for the CDR3: TGTGCCAGCAGCCTAAGCTCATCGGCAGAACATGGCTACACCTTC. It specifies CASSLSSSAEHGYTF.

This sequence joins TRBV29-1 and TRBJ1-1, with D possibly being TRBD1 (5 bases). V lost 5 bases, J lost 0 bases, and 10 bases lay in between. This CDR3 spans 13 amino acids. CDR1 is SQVTM and CDR2 is ANQGSEA in the germline V gene. CDR3 DNA: TGCAGCGTTAAGGGGCGGCTGAACACTGAAGCTTTCTTT. Its translation: CSVKGRLNTEAFF.

Ten or more counts support this clonotype. The V and J genes are TRBV7-2 and TRBJ2-1; 11 bases are shared with TRBD1. Germline CDR1 and CDR2: SGHTA and FQGNSA. The CDR3 runs to 15 residues. V was pared by 6 bases and J by 6 bases, with 7 bases of the junction left unmatched. The CDR3 DNA reads as TGTGCCAGCAGATCGACCGGGACAGGGGGCAATGAGCAGTTCTTC. Its translation: CASRSTGTGGNEQFF. Full variable domain (remainder filled in from reference TRBV7-2 and TRBJ2-1): GAGVSQSPSNKVTEKGKDVELRCDPISGHTALYWYRQSLGQGLEFLIYFQGNSAPDKSGLPSDRFSAERTGGSVSTLTIQRTQQEDSAVYLCASRSTGTGGNEQFFGPGTRLTVL.

This clonotype was seen a handful of times. The genes are TRBV12-3 or TRBV12-4 and TRBJ2-3; D is unresolved. CDR3 length equals 14 residues. Between the trimmed V and J ends, which lost 6 bases and 0 bases, there was a span of 10 bases. The CDR3 bases are TGTGCCAGCAGGGTCGACCGTAGCACAGATACGCAGTATTTT. This gives the protein CASRVDRSTDTQYF.

This clonotype was detected only a few times. The chain uses TRBV6-5 and TRBJ2-3; no definite D call. There are 12 residues in the CDR3. Looked up from germline, CDR1 is MNHEY and CDR2 is SVGAGI. V was shortened by 8 bases and J by 5 bases, with 11 bases between the two germline ends. The CDR3 protein is CASHRPGDTQYF. CDR3 DNA sequence: TGTGCCAGCCATAGACCCGGAGATACGCAGTATTTT.

There are a few counts of this clonotype. This sequence joins TRBV7-2 and TRBJ2-2; D tentatively fits TRBD1 or TRBD2 (5 bases each). CDR1 and CDR2 from the germline V gene are SGHTA and FQGNSA. The CDR3 loop spans 17 amino acids. V was cut by 3 bases and J by 2 bases, with 16 bases left in between. This CDR3 is CASSFGPGTPNTGELFF. As DNA, the CDR3 is TGTGCCAGCAGCTTCGGACCCGGGACGCCAAACACCGGGGAGCTGTTTTTT.

This clonotype was counted only a few times. The chain has TRBV7-2 and TRBJ2-5; D may match TRBD1 or TRBD2 (5 bases each). The V gene's germline CDR1 is SGHTA and CDR2 FQGNSA. Trimming removed 2 bases from V and 7 bases from J, with 17 bases in between. The CDR3 covers 15 residues. The CDR3 DNA reads as TGTGCCAGCAGCTTATATGAGGGGCTGCCCGGGACCCAGTACTTC. It encodes CASSLYEGLPGTQYF. The full variable domain, completed using reference TRBV7-2 and TRBJ2-5, is GAGVSQSPSNKVTEKGKDVELRCDPISGHTALYWYRQSLGQGLEFLIYFQGNSAPDKSGLPSDRFSAERTGGSVSTLTIQRTQQEDSAVYLCASSLYEGLPGTQYFGPGTRLLVL.

The V and J genes are TRBV3-1 and TRBJ2-7, with D possibly matching TRBD1 (6 bases). Germline-derived CDR1 and CDR2 are LGHDT and YNNKEL (reference sequence). V lost 1 base, J lost 5 bases, and 15 bases lay in between. The CDR3 sequence is 15 residues long. This chain's CDR3 is CASSQAARGSDEQYF. CDR3 bases: TGTGCCAGCAGCCAAGCCGCCAGGGGATCCGACGAGCAGTACTTC.

The chain has TRBV6-6 and TRBJ2-7, with unresolved D. CDR1 and CDR2 (germline): MNHNY, SVGAGI (reference sequence). The CDR3 runs 13 residues. V lost 0 bases and J 2 bases, leaving 5 bases between the germline ends. This CDR3 is CASSYSPTYEQYF. The CDR3, as DNA: TGTGCCAGCAGTTACTCCCCAACCTACGAGCAGTACTTC.

The chain carries TRBV18 and TRBJ2-5; D might be TRBD1 (5 bases). The CDR3 is 13 amino acids. Germline V gives CDR1 KGHSH, CDR2 LQKENI. V lost 5 bases, J lost 7 bases, and 14 bases lay in between. The CDR3 region is CASSSDSPSTQYF. The CDR3 DNA is TGTGCCAGCTCATCAGACAGTCCGTCGACCCAGTACTTC.

The gene calls are TRBV24-1 and TRBJ2-7; the match to TRBD1 covers 9 bases. V was pared by 6 bases and J by 4 bases, with 3 bases of the junction left unmatched. Germline V gene lookup returns CDR1 KGHDR and CDR2 SFDVKD. CDR3 length: 13 residues. The CDR3 nucleotides are TGTGCCACCAGTCCGGGACAGGGATACGAGCAGTACTTC. This encodes CATSPGQGYEQYF.

The sample holds many counts of this clonotype. This chain joins TRBV5-1 and TRBJ2-7, with D perhaps matching TRBD1 (6 bases). In germline, CDR1 is SGHRS, CDR2 YFSETQ. The CDR3 is 13 amino acids. V lost 4 bases and J lost 0, with 8 bases in between. CDR3 in DNA: TGCGCCAGCAGCCGGGACACCTCCTACGAGCAGTACTTC. Its protein product is CASSRDTSYEQYF.

V and J are TRBV5-5 and TRBJ1-2; TRBD1 matches at 7 bases. The CDR3 covers 13 residues. With V trimmed by 3 bases and J by 7 bases, 6 bases remained unmatched. Germline V lookup: CDR1 SGHKS, CDR2 YYEKEE (reference sequence). The CDR3 DNA reads TGTGCCAGCAGCTCGACAGGGTATGGTGGCTACACCTTC. Encoded protein: CASSSTGYGGYTF.

The chain employs TRBV4-3 and TRBJ2-7; 7 bases line up with TRBD2. CDR1 and CDR2 from the germline V gene are LGHNA and YSLEER. The ends lost 3 bases at V and 4 bases at J; junction bases unmatched: 9. The CDR3 loop spans 15 amino acids. This CDR3 reads CASSHLAASAYEQYF. Here the CDR3 DNA reads TGCGCCAGCAGCCACCTAGCGGCTTCAGCGTACGAGCAGTACTTC.

This clonotype was counted only a few times. The V call is TRBV20-1, the J call TRBJ1-2; maybe TRBD1 (5 bases). Germline CDR1 and CDR2: DFQATT and SNEGSKA (reference sequence). The CDR3 is made up of 12 amino acids. V was trimmed by 3 bases and J by 10 bases, leaving 15 bases between them. As DNA, the CDR3 is TGCAGTGCTAGGCAGGGCCCGAACATCTACACCTTC. It encodes CSARQGPNIYTF.

The sample holds a few counts of this clonotype. This chain links TRBV9 with TRBJ2-5; D is unresolved. V was shortened by 3 bases and J by 7 bases, with 13 bases between the two germline ends. The CDR3 sequence is 13 residues long. Germline-derived CDR1 and CDR2 are SGDLS and YYNGEE. CDR3 amino acids: CASSAHTWGTQYF. Written as DNA, the CDR3 is TGTGCCAGCAGCGCCCACACGTGGGGGACCCAGTACTTC. The full variable domain, in which reference TRBV9 and TRBJ2-5 provide the parts outside the CDR3, is DSGVTQTPKHLITATGQRVTLRCSPRSGDLSVYWYQQSLDQGLQFLIQYYNGEERAKGNILERFSAQQFPDLHSELNLSSLELGDSALYFCASSAHTWGTQYFGPGTRLLVL.

This clonotype was seen only a few times. CDR3 sequence: CASSPTSGRTNEQFF. CDR3 coding DNA: TGCGCCAGCAGCCCGACTAGCGGGAGAACGAATGAGCAGTTCTTC. The chain carries TRBV5-1 and TRBJ2-1; the match to TRBD2 covers 12 bases. This CDR3 has 15 residues. Losses at the gene ends were 4 bases for V and 7 bases for J; bases not matched to a gene: 6. Germline lookup yields CDR1 SGHRS and CDR2 YFSETQ.

The rearrangement uses TRBV6-1 and TRBJ2-4, with 11 bases aligning to TRBD2. J gave up 1 base and V 2 bases, and 13 bases lay outside the gene matches. The length of the CDR3 is 20 residues. Per germline, CDR1 MNHNS and CDR2 SASEGT. In DNA form, the CDR3 reads TGTGCCAGCAGTGAACCGGTAGTAGCGGGGGGGCTCGACGCCAAAAACATTCAGTACTTC. Translating it yields CASSEPVVAGGLDAKNIQYF.

This clonotype was seen more than once but under ten times. The chain recombines TRBV9 with TRBJ2-7; TRBD1 might be the D (5 bases). V dropped 0 bases and J dropped 5 bases, with 15 bases sitting between them. The CDR3 runs 15 residues. Germline CDR1 reads SGDLS; CDR2 reads YYNGEE. The chain's CDR3 is CASSVGDSRGNEQYF. The CDR3 nucleotides read TGTGCCAGCAGCGTAGGAGATAGTAGGGGAAACGAGCAGTACTTC. Supplemented by reference TRBV9 and TRBJ2-7, the full variable domain reads DSGVTQTPKHLITATGQRVTLRCSPRSGDLSVYWYQQSLDQGLQFLIQYYNGEERAKGNILERFSAQQFPDLHSELNLSSLELGDSALYFCASSVGDSRGNEQYFGPGTRLTVT.

The CDR3 DNA reads TGCGCCAGCAGCTTACCGGGACTAGCCAACAATGAGCAGTTCTTC. This encodes CASSLPGLANNEQFF. This chain connects TRBV5-1 to TRBJ2-1; 9 bases are shared with TRBD2. From germline, CDR1 is SGHRS and CDR2 YFSETQ. V trimming: 2 bases; J trimming: 5 bases; junction bases outside the gene matches: 5. CDR3 length: 15 amino acids. Drawing the rest from reference TRBV5-1 and TRBJ2-1, the complete variable domain is KAGVTQTPRYLIKTRGQQVTLSCSPISGHRSVSWYQQTPGQGLQFLFEYFSETQRNKGNFPGRFSGRQFSNSRSEMNVSTLELGDSALYLCASSLPGLANNEQFFGPGTRLTVL.

The V and J genes are TRBV4-3 and TRBJ1-4; no clear D gene. CDR1 is LGHNA, CDR2 YSLEER, per germline. V was shortened by 0 bases and J by 4 bases, with 9 bases between the two germline ends. CDR3 length: 15 residues. Here the CDR3 DNA reads TGCGCCAGCAGCCAAGACCGTCAACTTAATGAAAAACTGTTTTTT. Its translation: CASSQDRQLNEKLFF.

This clonotype was observed a few times. This chain connects TRBV20-1 to TRBJ1-5; tentative D call: TRBD1 (6 bases). The germline V and J ends were trimmed by 4 bases and 4 bases, with 8 bases remaining between them. The CDR3 contains 12 residues. Germline V gives CDR1 DFQATT, CDR2 SNEGSKA (reference sequence). The CDR3 DNA reads as TGCAGTGCTATAAGGGGGAATCAGCCCCAGCATTTT. Translating gives CSAIRGNQPQHF.

The V call is TRBV11-2, the J call TRBJ2-2, with D tentatively TRBD1 (6 bases). V was clipped by 1 base and J by 0 bases, with 9 bases between them. There are 16 residues in the CDR3. Germline V gene sequence: CDR1 SGHAT, CDR2 FQNNGV. The CDR3 nucleotides are TGTGCCAGCAGCTTAGCAGGGACAACGAACACCGGGGAGCTGTTTTTT. Amino acids: CASSLAGTTNTGELFF.

This clonotype was seen a handful of times. This chain links TRBV15 with TRBJ1-4; D not certain. This CDR3 is 15 amino acids long. Germline lookup yields CDR1 LNHNV and CDR2 YYDKDF (reference sequence). V dropped 4 bases and J dropped 3 bases, with 12 bases sitting between them. CDR3 amino acids: CATSTSPRPNEKLFF. CDR3 DNA: TGTGCCACCAGCACCTCACCTCGCCCTAATGAAAAACTGTTTTTT.